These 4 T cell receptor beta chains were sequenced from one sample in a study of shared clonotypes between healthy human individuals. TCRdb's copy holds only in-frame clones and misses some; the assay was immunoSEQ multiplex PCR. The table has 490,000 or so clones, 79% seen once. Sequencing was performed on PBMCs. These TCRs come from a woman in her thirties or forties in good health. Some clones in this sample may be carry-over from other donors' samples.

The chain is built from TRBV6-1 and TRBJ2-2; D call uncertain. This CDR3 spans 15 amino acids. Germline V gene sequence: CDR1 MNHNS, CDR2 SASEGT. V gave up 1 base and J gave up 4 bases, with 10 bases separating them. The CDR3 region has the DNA TGTGCCAGCAGTGAAGTAGGATGGAGCACCGGGGAGCTGTTTTTT. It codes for CASSEVGWSTGELFF.

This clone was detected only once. CDR3 DNA sequence: TGTGCCTGGAGCCGGGACAGCCGCTCCTACGAGCAGTACTTC. Translating it yields CAWSRDSRSYEQYF. The chain carries TRBV30 and TRBJ2-7; 7 nucleotides match TRBD1. The CDR3 has 14 amino acids. V shed 3 bases and J 0 bases; nucleotides not matched to a gene: 5. Germline loops: CDR1 GTSNPN, CDR2 SVGIG (reference sequence).

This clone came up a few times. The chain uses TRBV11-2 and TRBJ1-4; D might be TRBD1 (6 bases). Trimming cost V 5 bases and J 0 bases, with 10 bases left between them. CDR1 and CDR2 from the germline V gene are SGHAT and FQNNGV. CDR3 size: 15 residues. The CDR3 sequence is CASSTWTATNEKLFF. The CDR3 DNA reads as TGTGCCAGCAGCACGTGGACAGCAACTAATGAAAAACTGTTTTTT.

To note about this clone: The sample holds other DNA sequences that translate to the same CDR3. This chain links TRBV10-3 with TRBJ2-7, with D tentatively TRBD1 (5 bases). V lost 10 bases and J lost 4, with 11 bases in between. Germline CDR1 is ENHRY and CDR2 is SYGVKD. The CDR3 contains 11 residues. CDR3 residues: CASQGTYEQYF. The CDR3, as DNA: TGTGCCAGCCAGGGTACGTACGAGCAGTACTTC.